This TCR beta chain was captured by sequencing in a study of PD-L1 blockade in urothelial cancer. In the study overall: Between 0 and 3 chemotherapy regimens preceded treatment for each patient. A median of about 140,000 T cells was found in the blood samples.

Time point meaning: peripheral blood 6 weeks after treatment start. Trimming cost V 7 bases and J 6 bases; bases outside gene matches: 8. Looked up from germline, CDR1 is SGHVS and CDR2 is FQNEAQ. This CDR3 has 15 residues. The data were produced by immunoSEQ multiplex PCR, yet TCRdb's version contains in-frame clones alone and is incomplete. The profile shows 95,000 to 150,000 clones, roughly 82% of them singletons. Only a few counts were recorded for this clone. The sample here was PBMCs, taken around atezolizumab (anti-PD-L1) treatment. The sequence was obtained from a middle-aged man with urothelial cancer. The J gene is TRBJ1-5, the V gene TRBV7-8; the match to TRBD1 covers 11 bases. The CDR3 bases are TGTGCCAGCACCCCCGGGACAGGGGGATTTCAGCCCCAGCATTTT. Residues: CASTPGTGGFQPQHF.